Here is one TCR beta chain with its context. The data belong to a study of blood T cell repertoires in COVID-19. The CDR3 extends over 16 amino acids. Germline CDR1 reads SGHKS; CDR2 reads YYEKEE (reference sequence). V was clipped by 1 base and J by 0 bases, with 11 bases between them. The method was immunoSEQ multiplex PCR; TCRdb's version includes in-frame clones alone and lacks a portion of them. Here the sample spans more than 110,000 clones, around 80% being singletons. The source material was PBMCs or T cells enriched from blood (not recorded which). This sequence originates from a woman in her forties or fifties who had recovered from COVID-19. The chain carries TRBV5-5 and TRBJ2-1; D is unclear. The CDR3, as DNA: TGTGCCAGCAGCTTGCAGGTCCCGAGCTCCTACAATGAGCAGTTCTTC. It codes for CASSLQVPSSYNEQFF. The entire variable domain, with the rest obtained from reference TRBV5-5 and TRBJ2-1, is as follows: DAGVTQSPTHLIKTRGQQVTLRCSPISGHKSVSWYQQVLGQGPQFIFQYYEKEERGRGNFPDRFSARQFPNYSSELNVNALLLGDSALYLCASSLQVPSSYNEQFFGPGTRLTVL.